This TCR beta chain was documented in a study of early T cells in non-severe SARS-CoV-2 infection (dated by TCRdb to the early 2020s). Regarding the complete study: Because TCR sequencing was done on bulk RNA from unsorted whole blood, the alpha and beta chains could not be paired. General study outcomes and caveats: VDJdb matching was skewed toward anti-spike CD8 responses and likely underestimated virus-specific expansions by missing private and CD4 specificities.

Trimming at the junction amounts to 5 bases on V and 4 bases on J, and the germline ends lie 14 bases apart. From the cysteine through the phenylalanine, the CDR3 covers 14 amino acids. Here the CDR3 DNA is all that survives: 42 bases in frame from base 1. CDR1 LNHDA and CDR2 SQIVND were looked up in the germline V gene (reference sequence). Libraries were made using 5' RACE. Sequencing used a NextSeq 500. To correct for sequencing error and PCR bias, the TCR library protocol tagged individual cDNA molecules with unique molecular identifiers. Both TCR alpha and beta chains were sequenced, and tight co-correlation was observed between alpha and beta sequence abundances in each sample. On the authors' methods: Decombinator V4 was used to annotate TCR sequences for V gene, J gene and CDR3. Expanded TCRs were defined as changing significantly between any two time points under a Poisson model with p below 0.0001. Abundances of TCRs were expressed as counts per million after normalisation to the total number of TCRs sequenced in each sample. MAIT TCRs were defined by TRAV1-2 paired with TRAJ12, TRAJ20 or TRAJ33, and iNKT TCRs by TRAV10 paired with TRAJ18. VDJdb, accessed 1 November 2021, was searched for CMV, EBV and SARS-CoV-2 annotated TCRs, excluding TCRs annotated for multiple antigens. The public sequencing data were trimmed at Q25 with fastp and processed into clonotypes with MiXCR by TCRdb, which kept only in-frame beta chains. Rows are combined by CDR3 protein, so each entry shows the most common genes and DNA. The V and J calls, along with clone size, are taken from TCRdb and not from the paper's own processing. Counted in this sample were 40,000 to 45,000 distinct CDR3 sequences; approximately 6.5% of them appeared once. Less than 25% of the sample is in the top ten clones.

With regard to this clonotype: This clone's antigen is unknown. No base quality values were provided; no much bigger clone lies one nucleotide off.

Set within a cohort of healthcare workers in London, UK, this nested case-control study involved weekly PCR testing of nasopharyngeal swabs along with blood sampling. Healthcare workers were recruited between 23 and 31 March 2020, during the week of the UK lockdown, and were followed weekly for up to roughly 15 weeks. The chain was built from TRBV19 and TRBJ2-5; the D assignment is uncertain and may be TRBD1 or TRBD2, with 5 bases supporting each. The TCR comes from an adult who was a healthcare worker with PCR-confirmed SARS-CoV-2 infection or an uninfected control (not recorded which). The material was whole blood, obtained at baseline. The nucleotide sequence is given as TGTGCCAGTAGTCTGGGGGTAGGGGTAGAGACCCAGTACTTC. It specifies CASSLGVGVETQYF.